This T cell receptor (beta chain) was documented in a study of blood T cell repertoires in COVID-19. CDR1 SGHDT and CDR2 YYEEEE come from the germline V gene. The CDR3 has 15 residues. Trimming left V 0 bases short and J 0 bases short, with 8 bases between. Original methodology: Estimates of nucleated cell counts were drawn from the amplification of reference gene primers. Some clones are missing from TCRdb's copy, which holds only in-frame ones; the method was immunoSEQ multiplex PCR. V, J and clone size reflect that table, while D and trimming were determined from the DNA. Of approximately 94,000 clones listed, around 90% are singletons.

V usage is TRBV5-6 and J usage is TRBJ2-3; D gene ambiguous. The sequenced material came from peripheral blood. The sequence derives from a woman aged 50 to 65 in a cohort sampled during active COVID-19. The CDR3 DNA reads TGTGCCAGCAGCTTGGTAGAGACTAGCACAGATACGCAGTATTTT. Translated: CASSLVETSTDTQYF.